One and the same sample provided the 2 T cell receptor beta chains below, sequenced in a study of cytomegalovirus exposure and HLA in healthy donors. 13 Jbeta primers and 60 Vbeta primers were used for the PCR. The protocol was immunoSEQ multiplex PCR, while the TCRdb copy is restricted to in-frame clones and leaves out a portion. In the table there are around 170,000 clones, roughly 80% of which are singletons. Source material: PBMCs. The source of these receptors is a woman younger than 35 in good health and CMV-seronegative.

CDR3 in DNA: TGTGCCAGCAGAACGGGGTACTATAATTCACCCCTCCACTTT. This encodes CASRTGYYNSPLHF. This sequence joins TRBV6-5 and TRBJ1-6, with D unclear. The germline V and J ends were trimmed by 6 bases and 3 bases, with 9 bases remaining between them. Germline V lookup: CDR1 MNHEY, CDR2 SVGAGI. This CDR3 has 14 amino acids.

J is TRBJ2-5 and V is TRBV11-2; D uncertain. The CDR3 is made up of 13 amino acids. The V end lost 1 base, the J end lost 5 bases, and 8 bases lay between the germline ends. Germline V gives CDR1 SGHAT, CDR2 FQNNGV. CDR3 nucleotide sequence: TGTGCCAGCAGCTTAGCCCTACGGGAGACCCAGTACTTC. Translating gives CASSLALRETQYF.